The 21 T cell receptor beta chains listed next were all sequenced from one sample in a study of control samples from healthy donors and cancer patients. Sequencing used immunoSEQ multiplex PCR; TCRdb keeps in-frame clones, though not all of them. The table shows about 140,000 clones, with 75% to 95% occurring only once. The sample comprised blood. All receptors come from a man aged 30 to 39 in good health.

The chain uses TRBV18 and TRBJ1-2; D perhaps matches TRBD1 (5 bases). CDR1 is KGHSH, CDR2 LQKENI, per germline. With 2 bases removed from V and 4 bases from J, the gap between germline ends came to 14 bases. This CDR3 is 15 amino acids long. As DNA, the CDR3 is TGTGCCAGCTCACCAATCGGCAGGGTCTCCTATGGCTACACCTTC. Translated: CASSPIGRVSYGYTF.

The chain links TRBV7-9 to TRBJ2-7, with D perhaps TRBD1 (6 bases). The CDR3 length is 15 residues. The V and J ends lost 5 bases and 3 bases respectively, with 17 bases between them. Per germline, CDR1 SEHNR and CDR2 FQNEAQ (reference sequence). This chain's CDR3 is CASSRNTGIYYEQYF. The CDR3 bases are TGTGCCAGCAGCCGCAATACAGGGATCTACTACGAGCAGTACTTC.

V and J are TRBV10-3 and TRBJ2-3; TRBD2 agrees at 11 bases. Trimming took 0 bases from V and 6 from J; bases not matched to a gene: 11. The CDR3 runs to 18 residues. CDR1 ENHRY and CDR2 SYGVKD come from the germline V gene. DNA of the CDR3: TGTGCCATCAGTGAGTCGCTTGCTAGCGGGGGGTCCCGGGATACGCAGTATTTT. This codes for CAISESLASGGSRDTQYF.

The V call is TRBV4-1, the J call TRBJ1-6; D ambiguous. V lost 8 bases and J lost 2, with 13 bases in between. Germline-derived CDR1 and CDR2 are MGHRA and YSYEKL. The CDR3 spans 15 residues. The chain's CDR3 is CASSQELAYNSPLHF. Written as DNA, the CDR3 is TGCGCCAGCTCCCAGGAGTTAGCCTATAATTCACCCCTCCACTTT.

A single count supports this clone. V usage is TRBV10-1 and J usage is TRBJ1-3; D unresolved. V was trimmed by 0 bases and J by 3 bases, leaving 6 bases between them. This CDR3 region has 14 residues. Per the germline V gene, CDR1 is WNHNN and CDR2 is SYGVQD (reference sequence). Here the CDR3 reads CASSESGFGNTIYF. The CDR3 DNA reads as TGCGCCAGCAGTGAGTCGGGATTTGGAAACACCATATATTTT.

This chain joins TRBV19 and TRBJ1-6; the D is unclear. Germline V gives CDR1 LNHDA, CDR2 SQIVND (reference sequence). Trimming left V 3 bases short and J 1 base short, with 1 base between. The CDR3 contains 13 residues. For the CDR3, the DNA is TGTGCCAGTAGTATTTCCTATAATTCACCCCTCCACTTT. Protein sequence: CASSISYNSPLHF.

Here the CDR3 DNA reads TGTGCCAGCAGTTACAGTCCTCGGACCGGCTACACTGAAGCTTTCTTT. It encodes CASSYSPRTGYTEAFF. V usage is TRBV6-5 and J usage is TRBJ1-1; D unclear. Per the germline V gene, CDR1 is MNHEY and CDR2 is SVGAGI. Trimming pared 2 bases from V and 3 bases from J, leaving 16 bases between. The CDR3 contains 16 residues.

The chain uses TRBV6-5 and TRBJ1-5, with D unclear. Germline V lookup: CDR1 MNHEY, CDR2 SVGAGI. V was shortened by 0 bases and J by 7 bases, with 10 bases between the two germline ends. The CDR3 is 14 residues long. CDR3 in DNA: TGTGCCAGCAGTTACTCGAGTTCGGGGCAGCCCCAGCATTTT. As protein: CASSYSSSGQPQHF.

The chain recombines TRBV4-1 with TRBJ2-1, with TRBD2 matching over 10 bases. V was pared by 0 bases and J by 4 bases, with 9 bases of the junction left unmatched. CDR1 MGHRA and CDR2 YSYEKL come from the germline V gene. The CDR3 sequence is 18 residues long. The CDR3 spells CASSQDTSGGAPYNEQFF. The CDR3 DNA reads TGCGCCAGCAGCCAAGATACCAGCGGGGGGGCTCCTTACAATGAGCAGTTCTTC.

J is TRBJ2-7 and V is TRBV7-2, with 7 positions matching TRBD2. The CDR3 length is 15 residues. With V trimmed by 1 base and J by 3 bases, 6 bases remained unmatched. CDR1 SGHTA and CDR2 FQGNSA come from the germline V gene. DNA of the CDR3: TGTGCCAGCAGCTTAGTGACGGGGGGATTCTACGAGCAGTACTTC. Its translation is CASSLVTGGFYEQYF.

The V gene is TRBV6-6, the J gene TRBJ1-1; maybe TRBD1 (5 bases). CDR1 is MNHNY, CDR2 SVGAGI, per germline (reference sequence). The V and J ends lost 6 bases and 1 base respectively, with 6 bases between them. This CDR3 spans 12 amino acids. The CDR3 here is CASSGGNTEAFF. CDR3 DNA sequence: TGTGCCAGCAGCGGGGGGAACACTGAAGCTTTCTTT.

V and J are TRBV5-4 and TRBJ1-1; D is unresolved. Trimming pared 4 bases from V and 1 base from J, leaving 8 bases between. CDR3 length equals 13 residues. The germline gives CDR1 SGHNT, CDR2 YYREEE (reference sequence). The CDR3: CASSPLRNTEAFF. CDR3 coding DNA: TGTGCCAGCAGCCCCTTGCGGAACACTGAAGCTTTCTTT.

J is TRBJ1-6 and V is TRBV5-5; no definite D call. CDR1 is SGHKS, CDR2 YYEKEE, per germline (reference sequence). This CDR3 comprises 15 residues. V lost 2 bases, J lost 7 bases, and 13 bases lay in between. CDR3 sequence reads: CASSFRELGNSPLHF. The CDR3, as DNA: TGTGCCAGCAGCTTTAGGGAGCTGGGGAATTCACCCCTCCACTTT.

This chain uses TRBV27 with TRBJ2-7; 7 nucleotides line up with TRBD2. The V segment lost 6 bases and the J segment 6 bases; nucleotides outside the gene matches: 2. This CDR3 region has 11 residues. Per germline, CDR1 MNHEY and CDR2 SMNVEV (reference sequence). The CDR3 loop reads CASSERGEQYF. CDR3 sequence (DNA): TGTGCCAGCAGCGAGCGGGGCGAGCAGTACTTC.

This sequence joins TRBV24-1 and TRBJ1-2; tentative D call: TRBD1 (5 bases). Looked up from germline, CDR1 is KGHDR and CDR2 is SFDVKD. V was pared by 3 bases and J by 4 bases, with 8 bases between. The CDR3 extends over 13 amino acids. CDR3 protein: CATSDLGGYGYTF. CDR3 nucleotides: TGTGCCACCAGTGATCTGGGGGGCTATGGCTACACCTTC.

The CDR3 loop is CASSIMSGSTDTQYF. CDR3 DNA: TGTGCCAGTAGTATAATGTCAGGGAGCACAGATACGCAGTATTTT. This rearrangement joins TRBV19 to TRBJ2-3, with a possible D match to TRBD1 (5 bases). V lost 2 bases and J lost 0, with 9 bases in between. CDR1 LNHDA and CDR2 SQIVND come from the germline V gene (reference sequence). The CDR3 consists of 15 residues.

This clone was recorded once. The genes are TRBV24-1 and TRBJ2-3, with no clear D. This CDR3 has 15 amino acids. Trimming stripped 1 base from V and 1 base from J, with 8 bases between. Per germline, CDR1 KGHDR and CDR2 SFDVKD. This chain's CDR3 is CATSDFVGGTDTQYF. CDR3 bases: TGTGCCACCAGTGATTTTGTGGGTGGCACAGATACGCAGTATTTT.

This rearrangement joins TRBV6-1 to TRBJ1-2; 8 positions match TRBD1. The CDR3 has 13 residues. Germline trimming cut 2 bases from V and 12 bases from J; bases unmatched to any gene: 8. Germline V gene sequence: CDR1 MNHNS, CDR2 SASEGT. The DNA of the CDR3 is TGTGCCAGCAGTGAATTGACAGGGGCGGTGAACACCTTC. Translated: CASSELTGAVNTF.

The rearrangement links TRBV14 to TRBJ2-7; 9 bases map to TRBD1. Germline lookup yields CDR1 SGHDN and CDR2 FVKESK. V dropped 1 base and J dropped 2; count of bases not matched to a gene: 6. The CDR3 extends over 16 amino acids. The CDR3 reads CASSQALGQGAYEQYF. The CDR3 DNA reads TGTGCCAGCAGCCAAGCTTTGGGACAGGGTGCCTACGAGCAGTACTTC.

The chain uses TRBV11-2 and TRBJ1-1; D remains unclear. The CDR3 loop spans 13 amino acids. The germline gives CDR1 SGHAT, CDR2 FQNNGV. V lost 2 bases, J lost 1 base, and 5 bases lay in between. The CDR3 nucleotides are TGTGCCAGCAGCTTAATCTGGAACACTGAAGCTTTCTTT. This translates into CASSLIWNTEAFF. Using reference TRBV11-2 and TRBJ1-1 for the parts outside the CDR3, the full variable domain is EAGVAQSPRYKIIEKRQSVAFWCNPISGHATLYWYQQILGQGPKLLIQFQNNGVVDDSQLPKDRFSAERLKGVDSTLKIQPAKLEDSAVYLCASSLIWNTEAFFGQGTRLTVV.

The chain links TRBV12-3 or TRBV12-4 to TRBJ1-1, with D hard to call. The V and J ends lost 5 bases and 0 bases respectively, with 7 bases between them. The CDR3 is 13 residues long. This CDR3 reads CASSGRLNTEAFF. CDR3 bases: TGTGCCAGCAGTGGACGGTTGAACACTGAAGCTTTCTTT.